The clone carrying this T cell receptor beta chain showed up many times. The germline V gene has CDR1 DFQATT and CDR2 SNEGSKA (reference sequence). The CDR3 totals 16 residues. V was cut by 1 base and J by 0 bases, with 15 bases left in between. Preparation of the TCRbeta library was carried out with unique molecular identifiers. TCRdb redid the calling of the PCR reads with MiXCR, one entry per CDR3 protein. The sample yields around 600,000 distinct CDR3 sequences, about 15% seen once. This sample was taken from a study of T-cell reconstitution after alpha-beta-depleted transplantation in children. This TCR derives from a human donor who donated a stem cell graft to a child with acute myeloid leukemia. The sequenced sample was PBMCs from the stem cell graft donor, obtained from the stem cell graft. The genes are TRBV20-1 and TRBJ1-2; TRBD1 might be the D (6 bases). CDR3 loop: CSARGQGLAANYGYTF. The CDR3 DNA is TGCAGTGCTAGAGGTCAGGGGTTAGCGGCTAACTATGGCTACACCTTC.